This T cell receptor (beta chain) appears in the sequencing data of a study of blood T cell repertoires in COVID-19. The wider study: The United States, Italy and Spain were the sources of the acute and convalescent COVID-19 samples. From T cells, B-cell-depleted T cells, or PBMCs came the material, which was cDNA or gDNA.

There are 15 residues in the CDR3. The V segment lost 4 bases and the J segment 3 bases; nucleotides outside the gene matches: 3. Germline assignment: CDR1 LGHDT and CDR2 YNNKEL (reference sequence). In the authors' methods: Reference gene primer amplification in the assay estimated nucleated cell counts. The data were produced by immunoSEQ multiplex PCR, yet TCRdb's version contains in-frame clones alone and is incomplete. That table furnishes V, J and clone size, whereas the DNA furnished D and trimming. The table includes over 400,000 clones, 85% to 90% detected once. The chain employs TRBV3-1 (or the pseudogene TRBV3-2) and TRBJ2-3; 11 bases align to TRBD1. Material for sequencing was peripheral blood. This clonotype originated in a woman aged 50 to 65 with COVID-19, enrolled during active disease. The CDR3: CASSPGQGETDTQYF. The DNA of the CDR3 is TGTGCCAGCAGCCCGGGACAGGGGGAAACAGATACGCAGTATTTT.